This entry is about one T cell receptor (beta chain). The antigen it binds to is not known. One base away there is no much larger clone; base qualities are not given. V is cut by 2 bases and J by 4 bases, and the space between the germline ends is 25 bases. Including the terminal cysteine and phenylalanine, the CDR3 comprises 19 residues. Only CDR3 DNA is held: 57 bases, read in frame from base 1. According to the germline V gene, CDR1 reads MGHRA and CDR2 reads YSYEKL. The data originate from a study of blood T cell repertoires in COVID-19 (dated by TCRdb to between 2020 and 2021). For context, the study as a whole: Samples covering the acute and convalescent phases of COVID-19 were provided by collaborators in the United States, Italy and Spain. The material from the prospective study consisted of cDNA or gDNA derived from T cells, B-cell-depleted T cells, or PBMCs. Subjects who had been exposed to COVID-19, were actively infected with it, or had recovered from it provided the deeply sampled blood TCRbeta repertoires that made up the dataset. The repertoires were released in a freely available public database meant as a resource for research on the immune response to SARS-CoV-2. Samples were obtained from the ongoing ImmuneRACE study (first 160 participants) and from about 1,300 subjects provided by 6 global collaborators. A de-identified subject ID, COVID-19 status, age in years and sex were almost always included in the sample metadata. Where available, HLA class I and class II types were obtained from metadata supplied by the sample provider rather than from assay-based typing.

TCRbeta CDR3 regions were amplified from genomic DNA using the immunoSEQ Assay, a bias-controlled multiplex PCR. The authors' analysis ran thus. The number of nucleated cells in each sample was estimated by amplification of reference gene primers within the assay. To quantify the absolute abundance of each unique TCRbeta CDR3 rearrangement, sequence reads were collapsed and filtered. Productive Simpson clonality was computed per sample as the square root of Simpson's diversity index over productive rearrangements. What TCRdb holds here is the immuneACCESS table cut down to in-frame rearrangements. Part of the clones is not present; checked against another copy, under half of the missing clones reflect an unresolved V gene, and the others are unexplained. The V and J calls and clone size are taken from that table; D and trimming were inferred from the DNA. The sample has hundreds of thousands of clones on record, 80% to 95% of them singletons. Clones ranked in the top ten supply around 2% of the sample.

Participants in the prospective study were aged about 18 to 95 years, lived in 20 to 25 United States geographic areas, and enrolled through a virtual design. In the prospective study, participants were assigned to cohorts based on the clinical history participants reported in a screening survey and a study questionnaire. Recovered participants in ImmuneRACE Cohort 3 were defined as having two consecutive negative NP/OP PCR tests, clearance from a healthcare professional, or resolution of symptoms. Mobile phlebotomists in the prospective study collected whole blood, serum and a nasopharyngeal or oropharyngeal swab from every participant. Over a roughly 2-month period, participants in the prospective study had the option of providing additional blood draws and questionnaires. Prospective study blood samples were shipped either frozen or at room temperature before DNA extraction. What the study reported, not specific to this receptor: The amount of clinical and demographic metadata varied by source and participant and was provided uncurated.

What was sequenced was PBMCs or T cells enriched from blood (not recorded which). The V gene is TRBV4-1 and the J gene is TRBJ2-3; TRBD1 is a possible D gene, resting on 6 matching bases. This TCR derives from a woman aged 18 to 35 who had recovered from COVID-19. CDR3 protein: CASSQTEVTGRGFPDTQYF. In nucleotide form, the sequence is TGCGCCAGCAGCCAAACGGAGGTTACGGGAAGGGGGTTCCCAGATACGCAGTATTTT.